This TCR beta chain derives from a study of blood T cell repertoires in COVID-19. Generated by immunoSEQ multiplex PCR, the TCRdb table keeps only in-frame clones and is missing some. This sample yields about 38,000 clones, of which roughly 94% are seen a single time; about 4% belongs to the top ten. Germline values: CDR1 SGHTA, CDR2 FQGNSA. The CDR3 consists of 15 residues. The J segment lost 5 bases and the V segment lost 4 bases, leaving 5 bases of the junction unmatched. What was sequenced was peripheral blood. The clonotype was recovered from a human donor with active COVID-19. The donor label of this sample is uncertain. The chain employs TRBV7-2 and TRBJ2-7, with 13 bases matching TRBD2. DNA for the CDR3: TGTGCCAGCAGCTCCCGACTAGCGGGAGGTCACGAGCAGTACTTC. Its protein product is CASSSRLAGGHEQYF.